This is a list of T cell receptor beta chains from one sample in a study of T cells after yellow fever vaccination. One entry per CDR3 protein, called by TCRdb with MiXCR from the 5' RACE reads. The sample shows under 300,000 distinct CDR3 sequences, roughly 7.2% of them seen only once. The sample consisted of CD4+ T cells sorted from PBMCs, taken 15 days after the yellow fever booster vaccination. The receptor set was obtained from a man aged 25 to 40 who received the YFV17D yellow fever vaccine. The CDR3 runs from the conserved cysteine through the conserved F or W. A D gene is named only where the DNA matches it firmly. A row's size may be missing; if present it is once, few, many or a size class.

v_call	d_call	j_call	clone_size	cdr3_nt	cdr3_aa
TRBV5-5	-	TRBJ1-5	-	TGTGCCAGCAGCATCAGACAGTCGGGTCAGCCCCAGCATTTT	CASSIRQSGQPQHF
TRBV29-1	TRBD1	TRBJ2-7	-	TGCAGCGCTGGGGACAGGGGGCCCAGCGAGCAGTACTTC	CSAGDRGPSEQYF
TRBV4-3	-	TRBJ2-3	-	TGCGCCAGCAGCCAAGCACGGGGAGATACGCAGTATTTT	CASSQARGDTQYF
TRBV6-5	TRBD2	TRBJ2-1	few	TGTGCCAGCAGTTTGGCCCTGGAGACTAGCGGGAGGCTTGGGAATGAGCAGTTCTTC	CASSLALETSGRLGNEQFF
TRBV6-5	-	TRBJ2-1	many	TGTGCCAGCAGTCTAACTAGAGCCACCTACAATGAGCAGTTCTTC	CASSLTRATYNEQFF
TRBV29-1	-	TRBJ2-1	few	TGCAGCGTTGAGGGCTTTCACAATGAGCAGTTCTTC	CSVEGFHNEQFF
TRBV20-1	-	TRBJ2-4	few	TGCAGTGCTAGAGACCCGGGGGAGTCGTTCAAAAACATTCAGTACTTC	CSARDPGESFKNIQYF
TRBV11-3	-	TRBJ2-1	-	TGTGCCAGCAGCTTAGGGTGGAGCTCCTACAATGAGCAGTTCTTC	CASSLGWSSYNEQFF
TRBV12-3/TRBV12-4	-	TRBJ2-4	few	TGTGCCAGCAGTTCCGGGACCTTCAGCCGTAACATTCAGTACTTC	CASSSGTFSRNIQYF
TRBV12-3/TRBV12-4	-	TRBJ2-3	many	TGTGCCAGCACCGAGATTCTCACAGATACGCAGTATTTT	CASTEILTDTQYF
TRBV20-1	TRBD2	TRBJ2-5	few	TGCAGTGCTATCGTGCGCGGGAGGGCAGAGACCCAGTACTTC	CSAIVRGRAETQYF
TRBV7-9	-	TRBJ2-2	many	TGTGCCAGCAGCTTACCGCCCGGGACTCTTAACACCGGGGAGCTGTTTTTT	CASSLPPGTLNTGELFF
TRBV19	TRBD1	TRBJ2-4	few	TGTGCCAGTAGTACACTCGGCACGCCGGGACAGGGGATTCAGTACTTC	CASSTLGTPGQGIQYF
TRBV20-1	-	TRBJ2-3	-	TGCAGTGCTAGAGATTCTGCTGGAATAATGGATACGCAGTATTTT	CSARDSAGIMDTQYF
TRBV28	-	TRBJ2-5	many	TGTGCCAGCAAAGGTACTAGGGCGGGGCAAGAGACCCAGTACTTC	CASKGTRAGQETQYF
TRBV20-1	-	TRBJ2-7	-	TGCAGTGCACCCTCAGCGTACGAGCAGTACTTC	CSAPSAYEQYF
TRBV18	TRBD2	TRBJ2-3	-	TGTGCCAGCTCACCACCGAGCCTAGCGGGAGGGCCGTCGGATACGCAGTATTTT	CASSPPSLAGGPSDTQYF
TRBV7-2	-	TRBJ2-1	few	TGTGCCAGCAGCCCGTCCGGGGTTGAGCAGTTCTTC	CASSPSGVEQFF